This T cell receptor beta chain was documented in a study of CD8 T cells in ankylosing spondylitis. V was pared by 4 bases and J by 6 bases, with 10 bases of the junction left unmatched. The V gene's germline CDR1 is SGHRS and CDR2 YFSETQ. The CDR3 extends over 16 amino acids. Notes on the study in general: Both synovial fluid and blood in reactive arthritis had previously been reported to carry some motif variants.

MiXCR was run by TCRdb on the 5' RACE reads, yielding one entry per CDR3 protein. The sample shows a few hundred thousand distinct CDR3 sequences, about 19% of them seen only once. About this clonotype itself: What it binds is not known.

This sequence originates from a male donor with ankylosing spondylitis or in good health (not recorded which). Material: blood, either unsorted or a sorted T cell fraction (not recorded which). The chain couples TRBV5-1 to TRBJ2-1; 10 nucleotides agree with TRBD1. The CDR3 is CASSRDRGGNSNEQFF. The CDR3 DNA reads as TGCGCCAGCAGCCGGGACAGGGGTGGAAACTCCAATGAGCAGTTCTTC. Using reference TRBV5-1 and TRBJ2-1 for the parts outside the CDR3, the full variable domain is KAGVTQTPRYLIKTRGQQVTLSCSPISGHRSVSWYQQTPGQGLQFLFEYFSETQRNKGNFPGRFSGRQFSNSRSEMNVSTLELGDSALYLCASSRDRGGNSNEQFFGPGTRLTVL.